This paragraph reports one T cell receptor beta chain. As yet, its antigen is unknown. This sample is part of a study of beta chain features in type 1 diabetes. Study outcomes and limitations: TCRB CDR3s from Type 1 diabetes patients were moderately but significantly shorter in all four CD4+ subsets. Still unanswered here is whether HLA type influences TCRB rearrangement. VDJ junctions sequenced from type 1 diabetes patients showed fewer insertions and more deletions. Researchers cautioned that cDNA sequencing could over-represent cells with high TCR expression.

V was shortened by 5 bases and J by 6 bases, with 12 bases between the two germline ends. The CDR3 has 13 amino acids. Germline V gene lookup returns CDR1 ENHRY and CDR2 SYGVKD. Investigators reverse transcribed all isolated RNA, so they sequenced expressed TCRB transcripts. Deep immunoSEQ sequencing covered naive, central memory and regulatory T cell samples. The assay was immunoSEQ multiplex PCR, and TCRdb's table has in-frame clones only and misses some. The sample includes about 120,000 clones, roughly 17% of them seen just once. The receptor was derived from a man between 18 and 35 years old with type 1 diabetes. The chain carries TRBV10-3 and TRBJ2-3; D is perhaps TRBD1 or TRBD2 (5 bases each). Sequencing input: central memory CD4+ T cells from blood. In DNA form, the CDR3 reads TGTGCCATCAGTTCGGGGCCCACGGATACGCAGTATTTT. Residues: CAISSGPTDTQYF.